This entry lists 29 T cell receptor beta chains sequenced from one sample in a study of cytomegalovirus exposure and HLA in healthy donors. Both 60 Vbeta primers and 13 Jbeta primers went into the PCR. Some clones are missing from TCRdb's copy, which holds only in-frame ones; the method was immunoSEQ multiplex PCR. The table includes over 200,000 clones, 85% detected once. The source material was PBMCs. The receptors were gathered from a human donor in good health.

The V gene is TRBV5-1, the J gene TRBJ1-1; no reliable D call. V dropped 5 bases and J dropped 3 bases, with 8 bases sitting between them. Germline CDR1 is SGHRS and CDR2 is YFSETQ. The CDR3 spans 12 residues. The CDR3 loop reads CASRAGDTEAFF. The CDR3 DNA reads as TGCGCCAGCAGAGCGGGCGACACTGAAGCTTTCTTT.

The V gene is TRBV5-4, the J gene TRBJ2-7; 14 bases match TRBD2. Germline values: CDR1 SGHNT, CDR2 YYREEE (reference sequence). The CDR3 contains 18 residues. V was clipped by 0 bases and J by 4 bases; unmatched bases: 9. The CDR3 protein is CASSLVVAGLAGVYEQYF. The CDR3 DNA reads as TGTGCCAGCAGCTTGGTGGTTGCGGGACTAGCGGGAGTTTACGAGCAGTACTTC.

This clone was observed a single time. V is TRBV19 and J is TRBJ2-5; TRBD2 is a possible D gene (5 bases). Germline lookup yields CDR1 LNHDA and CDR2 SQIVND (reference sequence). Trimming shortened V by 4 bases and J by 5 bases, and 20 bases separated the two germline ends. The CDR3 runs 16 residues. The CDR3 spells CASSTSRTFFTETQYF. CDR3 nucleotide sequence: TGTGCCAGTAGTACCTCCCGGACTTTTTTCACGGAGACCCAGTACTTC.

V gene TRBV5-1 combines with J gene TRBJ1-1; weak D call: TRBD1 (5 bases). Trimming stripped 1 base from V and 2 bases from J, with 9 bases between. The CDR3 is 14 residues long. Germline-derived CDR1 and CDR2 are SGHRS and YFSETQ. The CDR3 region is CASSLFRANTEAFF. The CDR3 coding sequence is TGCGCCAGCAGCTTGTTCAGGGCAAACACTGAAGCTTTCTTT.

The V gene is TRBV10-3, the J gene TRBJ2-1, with TRBD1 matching 7 bases. Germline lookup yields CDR1 ENHRY and CDR2 SYGVKD. There are 15 residues in the CDR3. The junction had 5 bases not matched to a gene; V was cut back by 6 bases and J by 0 bases. Here the CDR3 DNA reads TGTGCCATCAGGGAACAGGGGCACTCCTACAATGAGCAGTTCTTC. Translation: CAIREQGHSYNEQFF.

The genes are TRBV2 and TRBJ1-3, with no clear D. V dropped 5 bases and J dropped 0 bases, with 11 bases sitting between them. This CDR3 is built from 15 residues. CDR1 and CDR2 from the germline V gene are SNHLY and FYNNEI. Here the CDR3 DNA reads TGTGCCAGCAGTCAAGACGGGAGCTCTGGAAACACCATATATTTT. Its translation is CASSQDGSSGNTIYF.

The chain uses TRBV7-9 and TRBJ2-7; 9 bases match TRBD1. Germline V gene lookup returns CDR1 SEHNR and CDR2 FQNEAQ (reference sequence). V dropped 5 bases and J dropped 2; count of bases not matched to a gene: 7. This CDR3 is built from 15 residues. In nucleotides, the CDR3 is TGTGCCAGCAGCCGGGGACAGGGCGATACCTACGAGCAGTACTTC. Amino acids: CASSRGQGDTYEQYF.

The V call is TRBV4-2, the J call TRBJ1-2; 10 bases map to TRBD1. The length of the CDR3 is 16 residues. CDR1 is LGHNA and CDR2 is YNFKEQ in the germline V gene. The ends lost 1 base at V and 0 bases at J; junction bases unmatched: 2. CDR3 bases: TGTGCCAGCAGCCAAGGACAGGGGGCAGCTAACTATGGCTACACCTTC. It translates to CASSQGQGAANYGYTF.

The CDR3 coding sequence is TGTGCCACCAGCCCCGGAGTCGGAGGACTAGCGGGAGGCGGTGCGCAGTATTTT. As protein: CATSPGVGGLAGGGAQYF. The chain joins TRBV15 to TRBJ2-3; 14 bases fit TRBD2. The ends lost 5 bases at V and 10 bases at J; junction bases unmatched: 17. From germline, CDR1 is LNHNV and CDR2 YYDKDF (reference sequence). CDR3 length: 18 amino acids.

V usage is TRBV29-1 and J usage is TRBJ2-3; maybe TRBD2 (6 bases). CDR3 length equals 16 residues. The V gene lost 1 base and the J gene lost 0 bases, with 14 bases spanning the gap. The germline V gene encodes CDR1 SQVTM and CDR2 ANQGSEA. The CDR3 spells CSVEVFSGVSTDTQYF. CDR3 nucleotides: TGCAGCGTTGAAGTTTTTTCGGGGGTTAGCACAGATACGCAGTATTTT.

The rearrangement uses TRBV6-1 and TRBJ1-3; D gene ambiguous. Trimming pared 2 bases from V and 0 bases from J, leaving 11 bases between. CDR1 and CDR2 from the germline V gene are MNHNS and SASEGT. The CDR3 contains 16 residues. CDR3 sequence reads: CASSEIQDFSGNTIYF. In nucleotides, the CDR3 is TGTGCCAGCAGTGAAATCCAAGACTTCTCTGGAAACACCATATATTTT.

The chain uses TRBV2 and TRBJ2-1; a weak D match, TRBD2 (5 bases). The V end lost 5 bases, the J end lost 6 bases, and 14 bases lay between the germline ends. CDR1 and CDR2 (germline): SNHLY, FYNNEI. This CDR3 contains 14 residues. CDR3 DNA: TGTGCCAGCAGTCGGGCCCTAGCTCCCAATGAGCAGTTCTTC. It specifies CASSRALAPNEQFF.

The rearrangement joins TRBV5-1 to TRBJ2-1; 13 bases are a match to TRBD2. V lost 2 bases, J lost 4 bases, and 9 bases stayed unmatched. The CDR3 totals 18 residues. Germline CDR1 and CDR2: SGHRS and YFSETQ. Here the CDR3 reads CASSFGTSGKNGYNEQFF. Written as DNA, the CDR3 is TGCGCCAGCAGCTTTGGGACTAGCGGGAAAAACGGGTACAATGAGCAGTTCTTC.

The CDR3 sequence: CASSFSGVRIETQYF. The CDR3 DNA sequence: TGTGCCAGCAGCTTTTCAGGGGTCAGGATTGAGACCCAGTACTTC. The J gene is TRBJ2-5, the V gene TRBV7-9; tentatively, D is TRBD1 (6 bases). The length of the CDR3 is 15 residues. V was cut by 3 bases and J by 5 bases, with 16 bases left in between. From germline, CDR1 is SEHNR and CDR2 FQNEAQ (reference sequence).

The chain joins TRBV28 to TRBJ2-3; a possible D gene is TRBD2 (6 bases). The CDR3 extends over 14 amino acids. CDR1 MDHEN and CDR2 SYDVKM come from the germline V gene. The V end was cut by 6 bases, the J end by 5 bases, with 15 bases between. Here the CDR3 reads CASSPPGDIDTQYF. The CDR3 DNA reads as TGTGCCAGCAGCCCCCCGGGGGATATAGATACGCAGTATTTT.

The gene calls are TRBV7-2 and TRBJ2-7; 16 nucleotides line up with TRBD2. Germline lookup yields CDR1 SGHTA and CDR2 FQGNSA. After removal of 4 bases from V and 3 bases from J, the junction contained 9 bases not matched to a gene. The CDR3 consists of 18 residues. For the CDR3, the DNA is TGTGCCAGCAGCTCCCCCGGGACTAGCGGGAGGGCCCTCTACGAGCAGTACTTC. This encodes CASSSPGTSGRALYEQYF.

This chain joins TRBV19 and TRBJ2-3; 7 bases are a match to TRBD2. Germline V CDR1 and CDR2: LNHDA, SQIVND (reference sequence). This CDR3 has 16 amino acids. With V trimmed by 6 bases and J by 4 bases, 13 bases remained unmatched. DNA for the CDR3: TGTGCCAGTAGCCCTTCTCGGGGGGTTGGGGCAGATACGCAGTATTTT. Translation gives CASSPSRGVGADTQYF.

The chain has TRBV27 and TRBJ2-7; 8 positions match TRBD2. This CDR3 region has 16 residues. The J segment lost 2 bases and the V segment lost 3 bases, leaving 9 bases of the junction unmatched. CDR1 and CDR2 from the germline V gene are MNHEY and SMNVEV (reference sequence). The CDR3 sequence is CASSLTQAGAPYEQYF. The DNA of the CDR3 is TGTGCCAGCAGTTTGACTCAAGCGGGAGCACCCTACGAGCAGTACTTC.

CDR3: CASSHGQKGSNTEAFF. DNA of the CDR3: TGTGCCAGCAGCCACGGACAGAAGGGTTCGAACACTGAAGCTTTCTTT. The rearrangement uses TRBV7-6 and TRBJ1-1, with D possibly matching TRBD1 (6 bases). Between the trimmed V and J ends, which lost 5 bases and 1 base, there was a span of 17 bases. Germline CDR1 is SGHVS and CDR2 is FNYEAQ. The CDR3 is 16 amino acids.

This rearrangement joins TRBV28 to TRBJ1-5; D not resolved. The ends were cut back, 2 bases at V and 7 bases at J, with 12 bases in the middle. The CDR3 sequence is 14 residues long. CDR1 and CDR2 from the germline V gene are MDHEN and SYDVKM. The CDR3 reads CASSLGGMRQPQHF. CDR3 in DNA: TGTGCCAGCAGTTTAGGAGGGATGAGGCAGCCCCAGCATTTT.

The chain links TRBV10-3 to TRBJ2-5, with TRBD2 as a possible D gene (5 bases). The CDR3 is made up of 13 amino acids. Germline V gives CDR1 ENHRY, CDR2 SYGVKD. Trimming took off 6 bases at V and 0 bases at J, with 8 bases between the two ends. CDR3 residues: CAISIAYQETQYF. CDR3 nucleotides: TGTGCCATCAGCATAGCGTACCAAGAGACCCAGTACTTC.

The chain is built from TRBV2 and TRBJ1-5, with D hard to call. The CDR3 sequence is 14 residues long. From germline, CDR1 is SNHLY and CDR2 FYNNEI. Trimming took 10 bases from V and 0 from J, leaving 13 bases between them. This chain's CDR3 is CATSTDFSNQPQHF. CDR3 DNA: TGTGCCACCTCGACTGATTTTAGCAATCAGCCCCAGCATTTT.

This clone was seen only once. The chain couples TRBV5-1 to TRBJ2-3, with 11 bases that match TRBD1. Germline V CDR1 and CDR2: SGHRS, YFSETQ. The CDR3 is 16 residues long. The J segment lost 1 base and the V segment lost 3 bases, leaving 4 bases of the junction unmatched. CDR3 loop: CASSSGDRGGTDTQYF. The DNA for the CDR3 is TGCGCCAGCAGCTCGGGGGACAGGGGGGGCACAGATACGCAGTATTTT.

The chain carries TRBV27 and TRBJ2-1, with 7 bases lining up with TRBD2. CDR1 and CDR2 (germline): MNHEY, SMNVEV (reference sequence). With 7 bases clipped from V and 14 bases from J, the junction kept 23 bases outside the gene matches. The CDR3 has 16 residues. For the CDR3, the DNA is TGTGCCAGCAAAGGGGAGATAAGGGGACCCGCACGGGGGGAGTTCTTC. Protein product: CASKGEIRGPARGEFF.

V and J are TRBV7-9 and TRBJ2-3; 14 positions agree with TRBD2. The germline gives CDR1 SEHNR, CDR2 FQNEAQ (reference sequence). The V segment lost 4 bases and the J segment 1 base; nucleotides outside the gene matches: 4. The CDR3 sequence is 17 residues long. CDR3 loop: CASSSRGLAGGTDTQYF. DNA of the CDR3: TGTGCCAGCAGCTCCCGGGGACTAGCGGGAGGCACAGATACGCAGTATTTT.

The CDR3 DNA is TGTGCCAGCACCATACCCGCCGCGACGGGGGGGGAGCTGTTTTTT. Protein product: CASTIPAATGGELFF. The chain couples TRBV6-6 to TRBJ2-2; D possibly corresponds to TRBD2 (5 bases). From germline, CDR1 is MNHNY and CDR2 SVGAGI (reference sequence). Trimming removed 7 bases from V and 8 bases from J, with 20 bases in between. The CDR3 sequence is 15 residues long.

V is TRBV6-1 and J is TRBJ1-4; the D is unclear. Per germline, CDR1 MNHNS and CDR2 SASEGT. The CDR3 runs to 15 residues. Between the trimmed V and J ends, which lost 4 bases and 5 bases, there was a span of 14 bases. The CDR3 DNA reads as TGTGCCAGCAGTGCACGCGGAGAGCCAAATGAAAAACTGTTTTTT. Translated, it gives CASSARGEPNEKLFF.

A single count supports this clone. This specimen includes other DNA sequences encoding the same CDR3. CDR3 sequence: CASSLGGRGTDTQYF. CDR3 coding DNA: TGTGCCAGCAGTTTGGGCGGGAGGGGAACAGATACGCAGTATTTT. The V gene is TRBV6-5, the J gene TRBJ2-3; 9 nucleotides line up with TRBD2. J gave up 3 bases and V 4 bases, and 5 bases lay outside the gene matches. This CDR3 contains 15 residues. Germline V gene lookup returns CDR1 MNHEY and CDR2 SVGAGI.

The J gene is TRBJ2-2, the V gene TRBV5-1; 12 bases line up with TRBD2. There are 15 residues in the CDR3. Per germline, CDR1 SGHRS and CDR2 YFSETQ. V lost 4 bases, J lost 3 bases, and 1 base stayed unmatched. The CDR3 protein is CASSLAGGDTGELFF. The CDR3 nucleotides are TGCGCCAGCAGCCTAGCGGGAGGGGACACCGGGGAGCTGTTTTTT.